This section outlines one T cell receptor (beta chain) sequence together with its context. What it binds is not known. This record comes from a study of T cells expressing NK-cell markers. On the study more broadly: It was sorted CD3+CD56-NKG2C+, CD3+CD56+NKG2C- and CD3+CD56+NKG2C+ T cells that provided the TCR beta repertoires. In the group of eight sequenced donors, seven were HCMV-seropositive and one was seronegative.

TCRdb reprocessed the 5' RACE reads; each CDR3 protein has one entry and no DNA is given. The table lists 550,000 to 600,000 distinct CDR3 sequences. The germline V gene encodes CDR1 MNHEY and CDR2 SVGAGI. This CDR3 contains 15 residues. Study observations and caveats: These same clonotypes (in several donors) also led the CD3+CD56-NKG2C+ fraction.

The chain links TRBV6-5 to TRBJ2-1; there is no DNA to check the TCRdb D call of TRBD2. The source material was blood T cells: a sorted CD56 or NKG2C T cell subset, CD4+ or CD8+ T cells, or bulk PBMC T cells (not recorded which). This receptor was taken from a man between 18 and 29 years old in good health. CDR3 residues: CASSYAGPSYNEQFF.